Each of the 11 T cell receptor beta chains below was sequenced from the same sample in a study of cytomegalovirus exposure and HLA in healthy donors. PCR was performed using 60 Vbeta and 13 Jbeta primers. Assay: immunoSEQ multiplex PCR; the TCRdb copy retains only in-frame clones and omits some. The table shows about 55,000 clones, with about 76% occurring only once. The sample consisted of PBMCs. Receptors were obtained from a female donor in good health and CMV-seronegative.

This chain links TRBV28 with TRBJ1-1, with D possibly being TRBD1 (5 bases). Deletions cut 3 bases from V and 4 bases from J, with 15 bases between. Germline V CDR1 and CDR2: MDHEN, SYDVKM. The CDR3 is 15 amino acids. The DNA for the CDR3 is TGTGCCAGCAGTTTTAGGGGCCTCAAGGGCACTGAAGCTTTCTTT. Protein sequence: CASSFRGLKGTEAFF.

This chain uses TRBV7-8 with TRBJ2-1, with 15 bases aligning to TRBD2. V lost 5 bases and J lost 4; bases outside the gene matches: 9. CDR1 is SGHVS and CDR2 is FQNEAQ in the germline V gene. The CDR3 loop spans 18 amino acids. The CDR3, as DNA: TGTGCCAGCAGCCCCCGGACTAGCGGGAGGGCCGCATACAATGAGCAGTTCTTC. The encoded protein is CASSPRTSGRAAYNEQFF.

The chain couples TRBV5-6 to TRBJ2-4, with 8 bases aligning to TRBD2. The germline V gene encodes CDR1 SGHDT and CDR2 YYEEEE. The CDR3 is 13 residues long. Trimming removed 4 bases from V and 8 bases from J; junction bases left unmatched: 5. The CDR3 nucleotides read TGTGCCAGCAGCCCGGGAGGGGAGGACATTCAGTACTTC. This translates into CASSPGGEDIQYF. The whole variable domain, filled in from reference TRBV5-6 and TRBJ2-4, reads DAGVTQSPTHLIKTRGQQVTLRCSPKSGHDTVSWYQQALGQGPQFIFQYYEEEERQRGNFPDRFSGHQFPNYSSELNVNALLLGDSALYLCASSPGGEDIQYFGAGTRLSVL.

The J gene is TRBJ1-1, the V gene TRBV5-1, with D tentatively TRBD1 (6 bases). V lost 0 bases, J lost 1 base, and 10 bases lay in between. In germline, CDR1 is SGHRS, CDR2 YFSETQ. This CDR3 has 15 amino acids. The CDR3 DNA reads TGCGCCAGCAGCTTGGAGGGACAAGGGAACACTGAAGCTTTCTTT. Protein: CASSLEGQGNTEAFF.

The rearrangement uses TRBV7-3 and TRBJ2-3; D unresolved. Trimming left V 4 bases short and J 4 bases short, with 6 bases between. Per germline, CDR1 SGHTA and CDR2 FQGTGA. This CDR3 has 12 residues. CDR3 coding DNA: TGTGCCAGCAGCTCGACTGCAGATACGCAGTATTTT. Translation gives CASSSTADTQYF.

This rearrangement joins TRBV9 to TRBJ1-2, with a tentative D call TRBD1 (5 bases). CDR1 and CDR2 (germline): SGDLS, YYNGEE. The CDR3 consists of 13 residues. Trimming removed 0 bases at V and 5 bases at J, with 8 bases between. CDR3 coding DNA: TGTGCCAGCAGCGTAGGGGGGGAATATGGCTACACCTTC. The encoded protein is CASSVGGEYGYTF. The variable domain in full, completed from reference TRBV9 and TRBJ1-2, reads DSGVTQTPKHLITATGQRVTLRCSPRSGDLSVYWYQQSLDQGLQFLIQYYNGEERAKGNILERFSAQQFPDLHSELNLSSLELGDSALYFCASSVGGEYGYTFGSGTRLTVV.

The CDR3 sequence: CASREGGRNNSPLHF. The CDR3 region has the DNA TGTGCCAGCAGGGAGGGAGGGAGGAATAATTCACCCCTCCACTTT. The rearrangement joins TRBV2 to TRBJ1-6; no firm D call. The V end was cut by 6 bases, the J end by 5 bases, with 14 bases between. The germline CDR1 and CDR2 sequences are SNHLY and FYNNEI. This CDR3 has 15 residues.

By frequency in the sample, this clone is medium-sized (0.01 to 0.1%). The rearrangement joins TRBV19 to TRBJ1-4; D gene ambiguous. The CDR3 runs to 14 residues. V was clipped by 4 bases and J by 5 bases, with 11 bases between them. Looked up from germline, CDR1 is LNHDA and CDR2 is SQIVND (reference sequence). The CDR3 sequence: CASSNRESNEKLFF. In DNA, the CDR3 is TGTGCCAGTAGTAACCGGGAGTCAAATGAAAAACTGTTTTTT.

The chain carries TRBV9 and TRBJ2-1; D is possibly TRBD2 (6 bases). The ends were cut back, 2 bases at V and 4 bases at J, with 13 bases in the middle. Per germline, CDR1 SGDLS and CDR2 YYNGEE. The CDR3 has 15 residues. Here the CDR3 DNA reads TGTGCCAGCAGCGTTAGGCGGGATGGATACAATGAGCAGTTCTTC. Amino acids: CASSVRRDGYNEQFF.

Only a few counts were recorded for this clone. The CDR3 here is CASSKAPSQFF. The CDR3 DNA sequence: TGTGCCAGCAGCAAAGCCCCAAGCCAGTTCTTC. The chain couples TRBV21-1 to TRBJ2-1; TRBD2, the table's D call, lacks a check against the DNA. TRBV21-1 is annotated as a pseudogene. The CDR3 spans 11 residues.

J is TRBJ2-7 and V is TRBV5-1; D perhaps matches TRBD1 (6 bases). The CDR3 extends over 15 amino acids. From germline, CDR1 is SGHRS and CDR2 YFSETQ. Between the trimmed V and J ends, which lost 4 bases and 0 bases, there was a span of 14 bases. CDR3 sequence (DNA): TGCGCCAGCAGCCCCCTACAGGGTAGCTCCTACGAGCAGTACTTC. Encoded protein: CASSPLQGSSYEQYF.